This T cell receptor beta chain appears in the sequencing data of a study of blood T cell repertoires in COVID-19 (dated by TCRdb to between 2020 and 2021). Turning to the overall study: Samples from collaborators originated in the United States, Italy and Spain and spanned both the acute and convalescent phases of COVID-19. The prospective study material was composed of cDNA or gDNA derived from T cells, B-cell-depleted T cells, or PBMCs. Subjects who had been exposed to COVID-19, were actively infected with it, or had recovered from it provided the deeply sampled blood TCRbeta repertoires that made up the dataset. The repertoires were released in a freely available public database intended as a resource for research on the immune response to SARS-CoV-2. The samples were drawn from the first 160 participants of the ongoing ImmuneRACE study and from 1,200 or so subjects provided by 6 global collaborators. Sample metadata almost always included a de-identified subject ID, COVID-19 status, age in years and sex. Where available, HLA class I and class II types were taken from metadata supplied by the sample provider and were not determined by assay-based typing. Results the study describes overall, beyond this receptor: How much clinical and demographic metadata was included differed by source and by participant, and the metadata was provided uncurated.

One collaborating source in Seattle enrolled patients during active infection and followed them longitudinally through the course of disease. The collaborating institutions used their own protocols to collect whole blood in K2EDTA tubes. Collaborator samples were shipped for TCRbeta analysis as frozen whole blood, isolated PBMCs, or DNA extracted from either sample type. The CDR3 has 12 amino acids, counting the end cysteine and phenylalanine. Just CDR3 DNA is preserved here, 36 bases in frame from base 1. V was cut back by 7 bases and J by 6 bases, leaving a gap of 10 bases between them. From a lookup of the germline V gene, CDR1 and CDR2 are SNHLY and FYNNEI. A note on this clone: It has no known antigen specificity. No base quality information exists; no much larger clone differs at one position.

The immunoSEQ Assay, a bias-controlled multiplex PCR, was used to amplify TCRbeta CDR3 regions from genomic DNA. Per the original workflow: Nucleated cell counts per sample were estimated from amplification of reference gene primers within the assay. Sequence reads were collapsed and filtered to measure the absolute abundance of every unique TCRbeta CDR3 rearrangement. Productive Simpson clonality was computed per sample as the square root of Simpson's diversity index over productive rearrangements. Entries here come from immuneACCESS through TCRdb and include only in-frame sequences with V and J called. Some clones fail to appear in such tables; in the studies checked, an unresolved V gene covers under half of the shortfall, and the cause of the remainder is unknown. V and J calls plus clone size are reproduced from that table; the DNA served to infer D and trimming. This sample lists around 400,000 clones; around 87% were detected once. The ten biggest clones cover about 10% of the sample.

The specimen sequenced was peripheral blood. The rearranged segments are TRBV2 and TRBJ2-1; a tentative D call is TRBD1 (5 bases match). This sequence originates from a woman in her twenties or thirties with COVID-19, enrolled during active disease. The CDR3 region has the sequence CASIRASNEQFF. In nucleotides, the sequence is TGTGCCAGCATCAGGGCCTCCAATGAGCAGTTCTTC.